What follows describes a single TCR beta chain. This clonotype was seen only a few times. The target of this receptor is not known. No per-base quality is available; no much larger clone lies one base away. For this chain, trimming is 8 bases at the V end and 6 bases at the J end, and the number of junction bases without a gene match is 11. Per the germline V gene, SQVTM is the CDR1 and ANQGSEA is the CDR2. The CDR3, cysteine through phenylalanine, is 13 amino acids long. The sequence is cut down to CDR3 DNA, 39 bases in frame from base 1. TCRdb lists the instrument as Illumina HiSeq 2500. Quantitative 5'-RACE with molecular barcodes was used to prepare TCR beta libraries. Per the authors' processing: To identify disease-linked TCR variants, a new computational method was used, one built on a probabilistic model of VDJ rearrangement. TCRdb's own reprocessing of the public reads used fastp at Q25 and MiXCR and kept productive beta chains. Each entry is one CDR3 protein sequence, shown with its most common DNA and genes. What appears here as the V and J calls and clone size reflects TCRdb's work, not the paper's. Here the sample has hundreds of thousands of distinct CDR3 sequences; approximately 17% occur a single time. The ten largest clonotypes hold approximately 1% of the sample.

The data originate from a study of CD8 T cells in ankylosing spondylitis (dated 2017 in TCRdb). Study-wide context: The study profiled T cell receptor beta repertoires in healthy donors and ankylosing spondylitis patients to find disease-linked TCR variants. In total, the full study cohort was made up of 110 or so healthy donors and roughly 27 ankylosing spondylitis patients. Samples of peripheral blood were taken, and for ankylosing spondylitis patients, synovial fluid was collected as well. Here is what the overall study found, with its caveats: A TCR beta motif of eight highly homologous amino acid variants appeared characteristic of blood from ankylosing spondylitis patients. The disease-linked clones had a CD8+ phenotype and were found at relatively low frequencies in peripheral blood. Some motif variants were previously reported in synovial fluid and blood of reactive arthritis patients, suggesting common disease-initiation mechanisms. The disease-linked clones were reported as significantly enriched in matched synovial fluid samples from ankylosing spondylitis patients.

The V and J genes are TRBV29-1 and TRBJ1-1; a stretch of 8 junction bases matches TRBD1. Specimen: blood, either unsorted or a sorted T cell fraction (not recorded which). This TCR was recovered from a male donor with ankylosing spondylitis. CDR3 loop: CSTRQGSQSEAFF. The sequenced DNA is TGCAGCACCCGACAGGGGTCCCAGTCTGAAGCTTTCTTT.